The 25 T cell receptor beta chains below were found in one sample sequenced in a study of metastatic and nonmetastatic thyroid tumors. Treatment of any kind had been given to no patient before thyroid surgery. MiXCR reprocessed the PCR reads for TCRdb. This sample yields some 93,000 clones, of which more than 9.5% are seen a single time; about 11% belongs to the top ten. Sequencing was performed on blood. The receptors derive from a female donor with papillary thyroid cancer or a benign thyroid nodule (not recorded which). Some clones in this sample may be carry-over from other donors' samples.

This clone has at least ten counts. This chain uses TRBV28 with TRBJ2-2; the D is unclear. The V gene's germline CDR1 is MDHEN and CDR2 SYDVKM. Trimming shortened V by 7 bases and J by 7 bases, and 10 bases separated the two germline ends. The length of the CDR3 is 12 residues. This chain's CDR3 is CASTPVGGELFF. The CDR3 DNA reads TGTGCCAGCACCCCGGTCGGCGGGGAGCTGTTTTTT.

In its sample, this clone was seen many times. V usage is TRBV5-1 and J usage is TRBJ2-1, with TRBD1 identical over 12 bases. Germline CDR1 is SGHRS and CDR2 is YFSETQ. CDR3 length: 15 residues. Unmatched junction bases numbered 7, after V lost 0 bases and J lost 12 bases. This chain's CDR3 is CASSLAGQGAGRQFF. CDR3 DNA: TGCGCCAGCAGCTTGGCGGGACAGGGGGCTGGACGGCAGTTCTTC.

This clone was counted ten times or more. The chain uses TRBV6-5 and TRBJ2-7; TRBD1 agrees at 9 bases. CDR1 and CDR2 (germline): MNHEY, SVGAGI. The CDR3 extends over 18 amino acids. Losses at the gene ends were 7 bases for V and 0 bases for J; bases not matched to a gene: 16. The CDR3 loop reads CASTSSGSGTGSSYEQYF. The CDR3 DNA follows: TGTGCCAGCACTTCCAGTGGAAGCGGGACAGGGAGCTCCTACGAGCAGTACTTC.

This clone was seen at least ten times. The chain joins TRBV2 to TRBJ2-7; 9 bases fit TRBD2. The germline V gene has CDR1 SNHLY and CDR2 FYNNEI. CDR3 size: 15 residues. With V trimmed by 3 bases and J by 3 bases, 6 bases remained unmatched. This CDR3 reads CASSEVSGSSYEQYF. CDR3 sequence (DNA): TGTGCCAGCAGTGAGGTTAGCGGGAGTAGCTACGAGCAGTACTTC.

This sequence joins TRBV4-1 and TRBJ2-7, with D perhaps assigned TRBD1 or TRBD2 (5 bases each). CDR1 is MGHRA and CDR2 is YSYEKL in the germline V gene. CDR3 length: 15 amino acids. Trimming left V 5 bases short and J 0 bases short, with 14 bases between. CDR3 DNA sequence: TGCGCCAGCAGCTTATTTTCCGGGACCTCCTACGAGCAGTACTTC. Translated: CASSLFSGTSYEQYF.

This clone was observed at least ten times. The sample has other DNA sequences that encode this CDR3 too. The V gene is TRBV6-1, the J gene TRBJ1-1, with 12 nucleotides matching TRBD1. J was trimmed by 6 bases and V by 6 bases; bases with no gene match: 11. The germline gives CDR1 MNHNS, CDR2 SASEGT. The CDR3 loop spans 16 amino acids. DNA of the CDR3: TGTGCCAGCAGACCGCGGGGGGGGACAGGGGGCTCTGAAGCTTTCTTT. Residues: CASRPRGGTGGSEAFF.

This clone showed up just a few times. A much larger clone sits a single nucleotide away, making a read error possible. The rearrangement uses TRBV18 and TRBJ2-7, with D possibly TRBD2 on 6 matching bases. The V and J ends lost 3 bases and 2 bases respectively, with 29 bases between them. This CDR3 contains 20 residues. Per the germline V gene, CDR1 is KGHSH and CDR2 is LQKENI. CDR3 in DNA: TGTGCCAGCTCACCCACGATGATCCTAATGGGGGGAACTGTGACCTACGAGCAGTACTTC. It yields the protein CASSPTMILMGGTVTYEQYF.

Concerning this clone: This may stem from a read error, because a much larger clone lies one nucleotide away. The chain couples TRBV19 to TRBJ2-7, with D uncertain. CDR1 and CDR2 from the germline V gene are LNHDA and SQIVND (reference sequence). Trimming took 3 bases from V and 0 from J, leaving 12 bases between them. The CDR3 has 15 amino acids. The CDR3 DNA follows: TGTGCCAGTAGTATTAACGGCGTGCCCTCCTACGAGCAGTACTTC. It is translated as CASSINGVPSYEQYF.

As concerns this clone: This may stem from a read error, because a much larger clone lies one nucleotide away. DNA for the CDR3: TGTGCCAGCAGTTTAGCAGGGCTGTGGGACACTGAAGCTTTCTTT. Translation gives CASSLAGLWDTEAFF. The genes are TRBV27 and TRBJ1-1, with D maybe TRBD1 (5 bases). The CDR3 contains 15 residues. Germline CDR1 MNHEY, CDR2 SMNVEV (reference sequence). Trimming cost V 2 bases and J 3 bases, with 13 bases left between them.

This clone was seen a few times. A much larger clone lies a single base off, so this may be a read error. This chain uses TRBV10-3 with TRBJ2-3; 11 bases match TRBD2. The CDR3 is 16 residues long. Looked up from germline, CDR1 is ENHRY and CDR2 is SYGVKD. The chain's CDR3 is CAIRSPGTSGTGTQYF. For the CDR3, the DNA is TGTGCCATCAGATCGCCCGGGACTAGCGGCACAGGTACGCAGTATTTT.

This clone was found many times. The V call is TRBV6-2 or TRBV6-3, the J call TRBJ2-3; TRBD2 matches at 9 bases. CDR1 MNHEY and CDR2 SVGEGT come from the germline V gene. The CDR3 has 14 amino acids. With 4 bases clipped from V and 7 bases from J, the junction kept 6 bases outside the gene matches. CDR3 nucleotide sequence: TGTGCCAGCAGTTTAGCGGGAGAAGCAAATACGCAGTATTTT. Its protein is CASSLAGEANTQYF.

This clone was picked up many times. J is TRBJ2-7 and V is TRBV4-2, with 10 bases matching TRBD1. The germline V gene has CDR1 LGHNA and CDR2 YNFKEQ. V gave up 4 bases and J gave up 2 bases; unmatched junction bases: 11. CDR3 length: 17 amino acids. CDR3 protein: CASSRFGGQGSPYEQYF. CDR3 nucleotides: TGTGCCAGCAGCCGTTTTGGGGGACAGGGGTCCCCCTACGAGCAGTACTTC.

This clone has at least ten counts. This sequence joins TRBV19 and TRBJ1-1; D may be TRBD1 (5 bases). V was clipped by 9 bases and J by 4 bases, with 15 bases between them. The CDR3 is 13 residues long. Germline V gene lookup returns CDR1 LNHDA and CDR2 SQIVND (reference sequence). The CDR3 DNA reads TGTGCCAGCTCAAGGGGCTTCGGCACTGAAGCTTTCTTT. As protein: CASSRGFGTEAFF.

This clone was observed many times. The chain carries TRBV6-2 or TRBV6-3 and TRBJ2-5; 7 bases agree with TRBD1. The J segment lost 5 bases and the V segment lost 1 base, leaving 7 bases of the junction unmatched. Germline CDR1 MNHEY, CDR2 SVGEGT. The CDR3 consists of 15 residues. This CDR3 reads CASSYFDRVGETQYF. Written as DNA, the CDR3 is TGTGCCAGCAGTTACTTCGACAGGGTGGGCGAGACCCAGTACTTC.

The chain uses TRBV7-9 and TRBJ1-1; D remains unclear. Germline loops: CDR1 SEHNR, CDR2 FQNEAQ (reference sequence). The CDR3 sequence is 13 residues long. The V end lost 1 base, the J end lost 6 bases, and 9 bases lay between the germline ends. In DNA, the CDR3 is TGTGCCAGCAGCTTAGGAGCCGCCTCTGAAGCTTTCTTT. Amino acid sequence: CASSLGAASEAFF.

Ten or more counts support this clone. The V and J genes are TRBV2 and TRBJ1-2; D remains ambiguous. V was clipped by 3 bases and J by 4 bases, with 9 bases between them. Germline V gene sequence: CDR1 SNHLY, CDR2 FYNNEI. The CDR3 runs to 13 residues. DNA for the CDR3: TGTGCCAGCAGTGAGGTGGGATTCTATGGCTACACCTTC. It translates to CASSEVGFYGYTF.

On this clone itself: A much larger clone lies a single base off, so this may be a read error. At the DNA level, this CDR3 is encoded by other sequences in the same sample as well. The CDR3 DNA reads TGCAGTGCTAGAGATCCAGGAACTCAGCCCCAGCATTTT. Protein sequence: CSARDPGTQPQHF. V is TRBV20-1 and J is TRBJ1-5, with D hard to call. Trimming removed 0 bases from V and 6 bases from J, with 9 bases in between. This CDR3 is built from 13 residues. The V gene's germline CDR1 is DFQATT and CDR2 SNEGSKA (reference sequence).

Only a few counts were recorded for this clone. A junction end diverges from the germline sequence, so it may reflect a read error. V gene TRBV6-2 or TRBV6-3 combines with J gene TRBJ1-2; D perhaps matches TRBD1 (5 bases). The germline V gene encodes CDR1 MNHEY and CDR2 SVGEGT. This CDR3 has 13 residues. CDR3 coding DNA: TGTGACAGCAGTTCCGACAGATCCTATGGCTATACCTTC. Translation: CDSSSDRSYGYTF.

V is TRBV7-3 and J is TRBJ2-7, with 11 bases fitting TRBD2. This CDR3 is built from 19 residues. Germline V gene sequence: CDR1 SGHTA, CDR2 FQGTGA. V was pared by 1 base and J by 2 bases, with 13 bases of the junction left unmatched. Written as DNA, the CDR3 is TGTGCCAGCAGCTTAAGGGTCCTAGCGGGAGGCATCCCTCCCTACGAGCAGTACTTC. Encoded protein: CASSLRVLAGGIPPYEQYF. Supplemented by reference TRBV7-3 and TRBJ2-7, the full variable domain reads GAGVSQTPSNKVTEKGKYVELRCDPISGHTALYWYRQSLGQGPEFLIYFQGTGAADDSGLPNDRFFAVRPEGSVSTLKIQRTERGDSAVYLCASSLRVLAGGIPPYEQYFGPGTRLTVT.

This clone was counted many times. The chain combines TRBV7-9 with TRBJ2-7; 13 bases are a match to TRBD2. Germline values: CDR1 SEHNR, CDR2 FQNEAQ (reference sequence). Trimming at V came to 6 bases and at J to 4 bases, leaving 15 bases not matched to a gene. This CDR3 is 18 amino acids long. CDR3 amino acids: CASSGTSGTWTLRYEQYF. The CDR3 DNA sequence: TGTGCCAGCAGTGGGACTAGCGGGACTTGGACGCTACGGTACGAGCAGTACTTC.

A word on this clone: A much larger clonotype is one base distant, so this may be a read error. The chain carries TRBV20-1 and TRBJ2-7; 11 bases line up with TRBD1. V lost 5 bases and J lost 4; bases outside the gene matches: 13. CDR3 length: 16 residues. The germline V gene has CDR1 DFQATT and CDR2 SNEGSKA (reference sequence). CDR3 nucleotide sequence: TGCAGTGCTGGTAACCCCCCGGACAGGGGGCAATACGAGCAGTACTTC. Residues: CSAGNPPDRGQYEQYF.

This clone was recorded at least ten times. Lacking the conserved final phenylalanine or tryptophan, this CDR3 likely reflects a read error. The limits of the CDR3 on the DNA are not certain, so only TCRdb's listed CDR3 is given. V usage is TRBV7-2 and J usage is TRBJ2-7; TRBD2 was called by the table and not checked on the DNA. CDR1 is SGHTA, CDR2 FQGNSA, per germline. Inclusive of both ends, the CDR3 amounts to 8 amino acids. CDR3 loop: CASSLKAG.

V gene TRBV6-1 combines with J gene TRBJ1-1; a possible D gene is TRBD1 (6 bases). The CDR3 is made up of 14 amino acids. From germline, CDR1 is MNHNS and CDR2 SASEGT. V shed 6 bases and J shed 4 bases, with 15 bases lying between them. This CDR3 is CASRAPGGGTEAFF. The CDR3 DNA reads as TGTGCCAGCAGAGCACCGGGGGGCGGCACTGAAGCTTTCTTT.

This clone has a count of ten or more. The V and J genes are TRBV5-1 and TRBJ1-2, with 7 bases aligning to TRBD1. The germline V gene encodes CDR1 SGHRS and CDR2 YFSETQ. CDR3 size: 14 residues. The V and J ends lost 0 bases and 4 bases, in that order; junction bases with no gene match: 3. The CDR3 spells CASSLGQGSYGYTF. The CDR3 DNA sequence: TGCGCCAGCAGCTTGGGACAGGGTTCCTATGGCTACACCTTC.

This clone was recorded many times. The chain employs TRBV5-1 and TRBJ1-1, with 8 bases aligning to TRBD1. This CDR3 region has 12 residues. With 5 bases clipped from V and 3 bases from J, the junction kept 0 bases outside the gene matches. Germline V lookup: CDR1 SGHRS, CDR2 YFSETQ. The CDR3 DNA sequence: TGCGCCAGCAGGGGACAGGACACTGAAGCTTTCTTT. Translating gives CASRGQDTEAFF.